This T cell receptor beta chain was recovered during a study of early T cells in non-severe SARS-CoV-2 infection (TCRdb year 2021). Describing the broader study: Because TCR sequencing was done on bulk RNA from unsorted whole blood, the alpha and beta chains could not be paired. What the research found in general, with its limitations: VDJdb matching was skewed toward anti-spike CD8 responses and likely underestimated virus-specific expansions, missing private and CD4 specificities.

On this clonotype itself: It lacks a known antigen. A much larger clone sits a single nucleotide away, making a read error possible.

The library was generated by 5' RACE. The sequencing machine was a NextSeq 500. To correct for sequencing error and PCR bias, the TCR library protocol tagged individual cDNA molecules with unique molecular identifiers. Both TCR alpha and beta chains were sequenced, and tight co-correlation was observed between alpha and beta sequence abundances in each sample. The paper's processing steps were these. Decombinator V4 was used to perform V gene, J gene and CDR3 annotation of TCR sequences. TCRs were defined as expanded if a significant change between any two time points was detected under a Poisson model with p below 0.0001. TCR abundances were normalised to the total number of TCRs sequenced in each sample and reported as counts per million. MAIT TCRs were defined by TRAV1-2 paired with TRAJ12, TRAJ20 or TRAJ33, and iNKT TCRs by TRAV10 paired with TRAJ18. VDJdb, accessed 1 November 2021, was searched for CMV, EBV and SARS-CoV-2 annotated TCRs, excluding TCRs annotated for multiple antigens. The raw public reads went through TCRdb reprocessing: fastp at Q25, MiXCR clone calling, in-frame beta chains kept. Identical CDR3 protein sequences are pooled into one entry, listed with their most common genes and DNA. These V and J calls rely on TCRdb rather than the paper's analysis. This sample holds around 67,000 distinct CDR3 sequences; under 15% were observed only once. Over 0.95% of the sample is held by the ten biggest clonotypes.

This was a case-control study nested in a cohort of healthcare workers in London, UK, who had nasopharyngeal swab PCR tests and blood samples taken every week. Healthcare workers were enrolled in the week of the UK lockdown, from 23 to 31 March 2020, and were followed every week for up to roughly 16 weeks. Per the germline V gene, SGHTA is the CDR1 and FQGNSA is the CDR2. The CDR3 measures 14 amino acids from cysteine to phenylalanine. CDR3 DNA is the only sequence kept; it has 42 bases, read in frame from the first base. The chain is assembled from TRBV7-2 and TRBJ2-1; the D gene is unclear. The sample comprised whole blood. The receptor was derived from an adult who was a healthcare worker with PCR-confirmed SARS-CoV-2 infection or an uninfected control (not recorded which). The CDR3 sequence is CVSSVSSRINEQFF. The DNA sequence is TGTGTCAGCAGCGTTTCGTCCAGAATCAATGAGCAGTTCTTC.